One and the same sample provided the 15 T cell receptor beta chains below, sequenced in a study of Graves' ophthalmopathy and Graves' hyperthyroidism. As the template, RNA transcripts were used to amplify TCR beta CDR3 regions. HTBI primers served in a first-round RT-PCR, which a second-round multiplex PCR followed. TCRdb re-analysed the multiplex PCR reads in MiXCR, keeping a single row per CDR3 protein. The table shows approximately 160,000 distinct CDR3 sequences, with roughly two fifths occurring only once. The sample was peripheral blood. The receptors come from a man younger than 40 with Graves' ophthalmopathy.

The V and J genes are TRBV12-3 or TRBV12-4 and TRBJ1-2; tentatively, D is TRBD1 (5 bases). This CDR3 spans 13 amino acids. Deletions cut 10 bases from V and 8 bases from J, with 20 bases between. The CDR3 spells CAIGGAGLRGYTF. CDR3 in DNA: TGTGCCATCGGAGGGGCAGGCTTGAGGGGCTACACCTTC.

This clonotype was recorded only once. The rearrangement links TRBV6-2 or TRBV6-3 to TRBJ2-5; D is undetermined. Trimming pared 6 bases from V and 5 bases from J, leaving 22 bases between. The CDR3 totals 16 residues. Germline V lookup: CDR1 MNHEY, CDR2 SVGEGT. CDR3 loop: CASRPLLLVGEETQYF. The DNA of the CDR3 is TGTGCCAGCAGACCCCTTCTACTCGTCGGCGAGGAGACCCAGTACTTC.

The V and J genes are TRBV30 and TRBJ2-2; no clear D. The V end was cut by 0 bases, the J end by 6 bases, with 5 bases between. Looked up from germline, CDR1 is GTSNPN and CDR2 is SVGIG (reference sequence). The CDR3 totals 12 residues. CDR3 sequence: CAWSVRSGELFF. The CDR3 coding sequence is TGTGCCTGGAGTGTAAGGTCCGGGGAGCTGTTTTTT.

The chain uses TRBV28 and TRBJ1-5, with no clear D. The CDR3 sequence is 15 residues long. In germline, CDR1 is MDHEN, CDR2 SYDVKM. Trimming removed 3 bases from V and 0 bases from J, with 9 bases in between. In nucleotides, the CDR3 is TGTGCCAGCAGTTTCTCCCAGGTTAGCAATCAGCCCCAGCATTTT. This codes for CASSFSQVSNQPQHF.

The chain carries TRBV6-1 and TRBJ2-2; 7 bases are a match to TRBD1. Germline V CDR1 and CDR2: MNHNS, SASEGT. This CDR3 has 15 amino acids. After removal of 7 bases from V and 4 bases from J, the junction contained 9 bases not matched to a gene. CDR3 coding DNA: TGTGCCAGCACCGGGACAGTAGGATCCACCGGGGAGCTGTTTTTT. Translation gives CASTGTVGSTGELFF.

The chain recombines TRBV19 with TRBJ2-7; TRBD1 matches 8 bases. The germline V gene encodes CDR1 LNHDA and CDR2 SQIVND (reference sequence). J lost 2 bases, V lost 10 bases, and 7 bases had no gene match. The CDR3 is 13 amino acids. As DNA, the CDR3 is TGTGCCACTCTCGGACAGGGACCCTACGAGCAGTACTTC. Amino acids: CATLGQGPYEQYF. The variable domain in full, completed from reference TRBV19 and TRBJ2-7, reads DGGITQSPKYLFRKEGQNVTLSCEQNLNHDAMYWYRQDPGQGLRLIYYSQIVNDFQKGDIAEGYSVSREKKESFPLTVTSAQKNPTAFYLCATLGQGPYEQYFGPGTRLTVT.

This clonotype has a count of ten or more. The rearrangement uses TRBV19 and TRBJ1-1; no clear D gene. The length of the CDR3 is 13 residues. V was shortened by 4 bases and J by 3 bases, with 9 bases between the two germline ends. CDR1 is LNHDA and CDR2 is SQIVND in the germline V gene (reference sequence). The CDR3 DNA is TGTGCCAGTAGTAAGCGGAGGGACACTGAAGCTTTCTTT. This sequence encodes CASSKRRDTEAFF.

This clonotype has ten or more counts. The CDR3 loop reads CASSLVKGAVNTEAFF. The CDR3 nucleotides are TGTGCCAGCAGTTTGGTGAAGGGGGCGGTGAACACTGAAGCTTTCTTT. V is TRBV27 and J is TRBJ1-1, with 7 bases matching TRBD1. The germline V gene encodes CDR1 MNHEY and CDR2 SMNVEV (reference sequence). The V segment lost 3 bases and the J segment 0 bases; nucleotides outside the gene matches: 7. This CDR3 contains 16 residues.

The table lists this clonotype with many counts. DNA of the CDR3: TGTGCCAGCAGTTTGTCAGGTTGGGTGAGCACTGAAGCTTTCTTT. Translation: CASSLSGWVSTEAFF. V is TRBV27 and J is TRBJ1-1; D gene ambiguous. The germline V gene has CDR1 MNHEY and CDR2 SMNVEV (reference sequence). CDR3 length: 15 residues. V was cut by 3 bases and J by 4 bases, with 15 bases left in between.

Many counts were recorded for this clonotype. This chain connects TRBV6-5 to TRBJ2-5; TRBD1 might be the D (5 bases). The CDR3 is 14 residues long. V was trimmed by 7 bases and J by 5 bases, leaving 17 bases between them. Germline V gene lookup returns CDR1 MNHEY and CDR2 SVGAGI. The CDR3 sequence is CASISAGIEETQYF. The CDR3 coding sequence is TGTGCCAGCATTTCAGCAGGGATAGAGGAGACCCAGTACTTC.

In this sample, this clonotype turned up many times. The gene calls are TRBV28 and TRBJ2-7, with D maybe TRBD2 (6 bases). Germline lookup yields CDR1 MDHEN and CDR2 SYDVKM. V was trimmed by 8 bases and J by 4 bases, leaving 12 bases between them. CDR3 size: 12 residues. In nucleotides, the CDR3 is TGTGCCAGCTCCCAGGGAGGTTACGAGCAGTACTTC. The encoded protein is CASSQGGYEQYF.

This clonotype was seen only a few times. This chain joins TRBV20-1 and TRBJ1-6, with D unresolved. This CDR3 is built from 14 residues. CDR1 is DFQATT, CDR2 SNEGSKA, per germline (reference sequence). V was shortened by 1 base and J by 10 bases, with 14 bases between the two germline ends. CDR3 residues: CSARGSGPRSPLHF. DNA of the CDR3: TGCAGTGCTAGAGGTAGCGGGCCCCGGTCACCCCTCCACTTT.

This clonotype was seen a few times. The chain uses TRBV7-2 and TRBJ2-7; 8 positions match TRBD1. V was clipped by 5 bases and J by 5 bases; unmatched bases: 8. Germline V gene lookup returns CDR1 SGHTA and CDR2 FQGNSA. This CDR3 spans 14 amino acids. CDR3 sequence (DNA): TGTGCCAGCAGCAGCGGATACAGGGGGGACGAGCAGTACTTC. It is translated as CASSSGYRGDEQYF.

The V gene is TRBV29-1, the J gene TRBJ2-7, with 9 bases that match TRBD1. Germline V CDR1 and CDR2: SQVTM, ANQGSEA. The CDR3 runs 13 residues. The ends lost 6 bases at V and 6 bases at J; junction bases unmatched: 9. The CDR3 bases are TGCAGCGTGTTGACGGGACAGGGCTCCGAGCAGTACTTC. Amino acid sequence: CSVLTGQGSEQYF.

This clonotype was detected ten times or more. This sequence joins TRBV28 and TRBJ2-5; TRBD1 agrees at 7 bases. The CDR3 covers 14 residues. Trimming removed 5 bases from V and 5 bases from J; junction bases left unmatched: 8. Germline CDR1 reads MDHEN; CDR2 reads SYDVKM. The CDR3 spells CASSLNRGRETQYF. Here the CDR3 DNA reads TGTGCCAGCAGTCTAAACAGGGGTCGCGAGACCCAGTACTTC. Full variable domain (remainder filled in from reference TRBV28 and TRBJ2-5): DVKVTQSSRYLVKRTGEKVFLECVQDMDHENMFWYRQDPGLGLRLIYFSYDVKMKEKGDIPEGYSVSREKKERFSLILESASTNQTSMYLCASSLNRGRETQYFGPGTRLLVL.